This T cell receptor (beta chain) was observed in a study of cytomegalovirus exposure and HLA in healthy donors. Study-level points and caveats: In a later analysis, donors in an Asian-associated ancestry cluster reportedly had fewer N-insertions in productive TCRs than the cohort mean. Among TCR beta chains, those listed as cytomegalovirus-associated numbered more than 150. Most TCR beta V segments were productive about 87% or about 30% of the time in an earlier analysis.

About this clone itself: Its cognate antigen is unknown.

V lost 0 bases to trimming and J lost 0 bases, with 10 bases between them. The V gene's germline CDR1 is SGHRS and CDR2 YFSETQ. The CDR3 covers 15 residues. PCR involved 60 Vbeta and 13 Jbeta primers. Libraries were prepared by immunoSEQ multiplex PCR; TCRdb keeps only in-frame clonotypes and omits some of them. The data hold 110,000 or so clones, with roughly 80% observed a single time. This receptor was obtained from a woman aged 18-30 years in good health and CMV-seronegative. The chain links TRBV5-1 to TRBJ2-7; D is perhaps TRBD1 (6 bases). Sequencing input: PBMCs. In nucleotides, the CDR3 is TGCGCCAGCAGCTTGGACAGGGTCCTCTCCTACGAGCAGTACTTC. Translating it yields CASSLDRVLSYEQYF.